The text below deals with one T cell receptor (beta chain). No antigen is known for it. The data derive from a study of shared clonotypes between healthy human individuals. Study overall: CD4 naive cells filled three plates per donor, CD4 memory three, CD8 naive two and CD8 memory one. General study points: Despite large depth, sorted-subset datasets appeared incompletely sequenced.

The healthy adult donors were HIV-negative and reported no recent acute infections or vaccinations. A CD45RA+ naive subset and a CD45RA-negative memory subset were split from CD4+ cells. Repertoires were generated with immunoSEQ multiplex PCR, while TCRdb's copy carries only in-frame clones and drops some. The sample holds around 1.6 million clones, approximately 98% seen once. Losses at the gene ends were 5 bases for V and 2 bases for J; bases not matched to a gene: 4. The CDR3 is made up of 14 amino acids. Germline V gives CDR1 MNHNY, CDR2 SVGAGI (reference sequence). The chain couples TRBV6-6 to TRBJ1-1; 8 bases fit TRBD1. Input material: naive CD4+ T cells sorted from blood. Described subset: CD45RA+ positively selected. The TCR sequence derives from a man aged 30 to 39 in good health. The chain's CDR3 is CASSTGTGNTEAFF. The CDR3 region has the DNA TGTGCCAGCAGTACGGGGACAGGAAACACTGAAGCTTTCTTT.